This entry lists 26 T cell receptor beta chains sequenced from one sample in a study of a mutant IDH1 vaccine in newly diagnosed glioma. Specified time point: week 11, during vaccination. It was 300 ug of mutant IDH1 20-mer peptide that made up each vaccine dose, given with topical imiquimod. The protocol was immunoSEQ multiplex PCR, while the TCRdb copy is restricted to in-frame clones and leaves out a portion. Of just over 35,000 clones listed, over 70% are singletons. What these receptors recognize is not known. Specimen: peripheral blood mononuclear cells (PBMCs), collected from a glioma patient whose treatment included an IDH1 peptide vaccine. These receptors were collected from a woman aged 25 to 45 with glioma. Some clones in this sample may be carry-over from other donors' samples.

This chain connects TRBV6-5 to TRBJ2-3; 11 bases agree with TRBD2. Trimming at V came to 5 bases and at J to 5 bases, leaving 6 bases not matched to a gene. The CDR3 contains 15 residues. Germline assignment: CDR1 MNHEY and CDR2 SVGAGI. DNA for the CDR3: TGTGCCAGCAGTAACCTAGCGGGAGGAGGAGATACGCAGTATTTT. Its translation is CASSNLAGGGDTQYF.

J is TRBJ2-7 and V is TRBV2; 10 bases are a match to TRBD2. V lost 4 bases and J lost 6; bases outside the gene matches: 9. Germline V CDR1 and CDR2: SNHLY, FYNNEI. This CDR3 comprises 15 residues. The CDR3 DNA reads as TGTGCCAGCAGTGTTTCGCCGGGACTAGCGAGCGAGCAGTACTTC. It codes for CASSVSPGLASEQYF.

The chain couples TRBV19 to TRBJ2-2; D is possibly TRBD1 (6 bases). The length of the CDR3 is 15 residues. CDR1 is LNHDA and CDR2 is SQIVND in the germline V gene (reference sequence). V dropped 5 bases and J dropped 4 bases, with 14 bases sitting between them. The CDR3 here is CASSPPTGSTGELFF. In DNA form, the CDR3 reads TGTGCCAGTAGTCCCCCCACAGGGTCCACCGGGGAGCTGTTTTTT.

CDR3 protein: CAISESAGANTGELFF. CDR3 coding DNA: TGTGCCATCAGTGAGTCGGCGGGAGCGAACACCGGGGAGCTGTTTTTT. The rearrangement uses TRBV10-3 and TRBJ2-2, with TRBD2 matching 7 bases. J lost 0 bases, V lost 0 bases, and 1 base had no gene match. This CDR3 spans 16 amino acids. Germline-derived CDR1 and CDR2 are ENHRY and SYGVKD.

The chain employs TRBV20-1 and TRBJ2-1; D is unresolved. Germline lookup yields CDR1 DFQATT and CDR2 SNEGSKA (reference sequence). This CDR3 comprises 10 residues. V lost 5 bases to trimming and J lost 4 bases, with 3 bases between them. This CDR3 reads CSALYNEQFF. The CDR3 nucleotides read TGCAGTGCTCTATACAATGAGCAGTTCTTC.

V gene TRBV5-4 combines with J gene TRBJ2-7; tentatively, D is TRBD2 (6 bases). The CDR3 runs to 13 residues. V gave up 2 bases and J gave up 7 bases, with 13 bases separating them. From germline, CDR1 is SGHNT and CDR2 YYREEE (reference sequence). CDR3 coding DNA: TGTGCCAGCAGCTTATTCGAGGCGGGGGAGCAGTACTTC. It yields the protein CASSLFEAGEQYF. Supplemented by reference TRBV5-4 and TRBJ2-7, the full variable domain reads ETGVTQSPTHLIKTRGQQVTLRCSSQSGHNTVSWYQQALGQGPQFIFQYYREEENGRGNFPPRFSGLQFPNYSSELNVNALELDDSALYLCASSLFEAGEQYFGPGTRLTVT.

J is TRBJ1-4 and V is TRBV19; possibly TRBD1 for D (5 bases). Germline-derived CDR1 and CDR2 are LNHDA and SQIVND (reference sequence). The CDR3 loop spans 14 amino acids. CDR3 sequence: CATTTDRVNEKLFF. The CDR3, as DNA: TGTGCGACAACGACAGACAGAGTAAATGAAAAACTGTTTTTT.

As DNA, the CDR3 is TGTGCCAGCAGCCCTAGGAGGGAGACCCAGTACTTC. It translates to CASSPRRETQYF. The V and J genes are TRBV5-4 and TRBJ2-5; a possible D gene is TRBD2 (5 bases). Germline V gene sequence: CDR1 SGHNT, CDR2 YYREEE (reference sequence). V lost 4 bases and J 5 bases, leaving 9 bases between the germline ends. The CDR3 totals 12 residues.

This clone is judged large. The chain joins TRBV19 to TRBJ1-1; tentatively, D is TRBD1 (5 bases). This CDR3 has 14 amino acids. Germline V gene data show CDR1 as LNHDA and CDR2 as SQIVND (reference sequence). Trimming took 6 bases from V and 6 from J, leaving 17 bases between them. DNA for the CDR3: TGTGCCAGTAGCGTCGGGACGGGGAGCCCTGAAGCTTTCTTT. Amino acid sequence: CASSVGTGSPEAFF. The entire variable domain, with the rest obtained from reference TRBV19 and TRBJ1-1, is as follows: DGGITQSPKYLFRKEGQNVTLSCEQNLNHDAMYWYRQDPGQGLRLIYYSQIVNDFQKGDIAEGYSVSREKKESFPLTVTSAQKNPTAFYLCASSVGTGSPEAFFGQGTRLTVV.

V usage is TRBV19 and J usage is TRBJ1-1; D not resolved. The ends were cut back, 5 bases at V and 0 bases at J, with 10 bases in the middle. CDR3 length equals 14 residues. Germline CDR1 is LNHDA and CDR2 is SQIVND (reference sequence). CDR3 region: CASSFGRLNTEAFF. The CDR3 DNA follows: TGTGCCAGTAGTTTCGGGAGGTTGAACACTGAAGCTTTCTTT.

As DNA, the CDR3 is TGTGCCAGTAGTATAGGTGGGGCCGGGGAGCTGTTTTTT. Protein: CASSIGGAGELFF. J is TRBJ2-2 and V is TRBV19, with D uncertain. The CDR3 extends over 13 amino acids. The V gene lost 1 base and the J gene lost 6 bases, with 6 bases spanning the gap. Germline values: CDR1 LNHDA, CDR2 SQIVND (reference sequence).

The V call is TRBV9, the J call TRBJ2-7; weak D call: TRBD2 (7 bases). Per the germline V gene, CDR1 is SGDLS and CDR2 is YYNGEE. Deletions cut 5 bases from V and 4 bases from J, with 25 bases between. This CDR3 is built from 17 residues. The CDR3 bases are TGTGCCAGCAGTCCCTGGGGGGGGGCGGGAGAGTTGTACGAGCAGTACTTC. It translates to CASSPWGGAGELYEQYF.

The chain combines TRBV7-2 with TRBJ1-2, with D possibly matching TRBD1 (5 bases). V lost 4 bases and J 7 bases, leaving 19 bases between the germline ends. Germline V CDR1 and CDR2: SGHTA, FQGNSA. The CDR3 runs 15 residues. The CDR3 DNA sequence: TGTGCCAGCAGCTGGGCCCGGGGACGGTCAGGTGGCTACACCTTC. Translated, it gives CASSWARGRSGGYTF. Supplemented by reference TRBV7-2 and TRBJ1-2, the full variable domain reads GAGVSQSPSNKVTEKGKDVELRCDPISGHTALYWYRQSLGQGLEFLIYFQGNSAPDKSGLPSDRFSAERTGGSVSTLTIQRTQQEDSAVYLCASSWARGRSGGYTFGSGTRLTVV.

This sequence joins TRBV4-1 and TRBJ2-2, with D unclear. Germline values: CDR1 MGHRA, CDR2 YSYEKL. This CDR3 spans 16 amino acids. V lost 1 base to trimming and J lost 6 bases, with 15 bases between them. The CDR3 reads CASSQVPSSRPGELFF. DNA of the CDR3: TGCGCCAGCAGCCAAGTCCCAAGTTCCCGCCCCGGGGAGCTGTTTTTT.

The chain joins TRBV7-9 to TRBJ2-2; maybe TRBD2 (7 bases). The CDR3 has 16 residues. Germline V CDR1 and CDR2: SEHNR, FQNEAQ (reference sequence). V lost 2 bases, J lost 7 bases, and 17 bases lay in between. The CDR3 spells CASSLKAGAEGGELFF. The CDR3 DNA reads TGTGCCAGCAGCTTAAAGGCGGGGGCGGAAGGCGGGGAGCTGTTTTTT.

The chain couples TRBV18 to TRBJ2-2; D gene uncertain. The CDR3 length is 15 residues. CDR1 is KGHSH and CDR2 is LQKENI in the germline V gene. The V and J ends lost 4 bases and 7 bases respectively, with 16 bases between them. CDR3: CASSRLLPQGGELFF. The CDR3 region has the DNA TGTGCCAGCTCACGTCTCCTTCCCCAAGGCGGGGAGCTGTTTTTT. The full variable domain, rest sourced from reference TRBV18 and TRBJ2-2, is NAGVMQNPRHLVRRRGQEARLRCSPMKGHSHVYWYRQLPEEGLKFMVYLQKENIIDESGMPKERFSAEFPKEGPSILRIQQVVRGDSAAYFCASSRLLPQGGELFFGEGSRLTVL.

V gene TRBV2 combines with J gene TRBJ1-1; 9 bases are shared with TRBD1. The germline V gene encodes CDR1 SNHLY and CDR2 FYNNEI. V shed 5 bases and J 10 bases; nucleotides not matched to a gene: 5. The CDR3 length is 12 residues. The CDR3 coding sequence is TGTGCCAGCAGTAGGGTACAGGGGGCAGCTTTCTTT. This codes for CASSRVQGAAFF.

The DNA of the CDR3 is TGTGCCAGCAGTGAACTCGGGAGGGCGACCGGGGAGCTGTTTTTT. This encodes CASSELGRATGELFF. The chain employs TRBV6-1 and TRBJ2-2; 8 bases fit TRBD2. This CDR3 is built from 15 residues. After removal of 2 bases from V and 5 bases from J, the junction contained 4 bases not matched to a gene. Per the germline V gene, CDR1 is MNHNS and CDR2 is SASEGT.

The chain is built from TRBV6-5 and TRBJ1-5; TRBD1 aligns across 7 bases. CDR3 size: 16 residues. V lost 0 bases, J lost 6 bases, and 8 bases stayed unmatched. Germline CDR1 reads MNHEY; CDR2 reads SVGAGI. The CDR3 nucleotides are TGTGCCAGCAGTTACTCGATGGCAGGGGGTTTTCAGCCCCAGCATTTT. It codes for CASSYSMAGGFQPQHF.

This clone was seen just once. The CDR3 sequence is CAWSVSENYGYTF. Here the CDR3 DNA reads TGTGCCTGGAGTGTATCGGAAAACTATGGCTACACCTTC. This chain uses TRBV30 with TRBJ1-2; D uncertain. This CDR3 is built from 13 residues. Germline CDR1 reads GTSNPN; CDR2 reads SVGIG (reference sequence). V dropped 0 bases and J dropped 2 bases, with 7 bases sitting between them.

This rearrangement joins TRBV7-6 to TRBJ2-1, with unresolved D. Trimming took 2 bases from V and 7 from J, leaving 15 bases between them. CDR1 and CDR2 (germline): SGHVS, FNYEAQ. The length of the CDR3 is 15 residues. CDR3 sequence (DNA): TGTGCCAGCAGCTTAATCAGTGGTTCTGGGAATGAGCAGTTCTTC. Encoded protein: CASSLISGSGNEQFF.

The chain carries TRBV7-8 and TRBJ1-1, with TRBD1 matching over 7 bases. Germline loops: CDR1 SGHVS, CDR2 FQNEAQ. After removal of 1 base from V and 1 base from J, the junction contained 9 bases not matched to a gene. The CDR3 spans 17 residues. CDR3 protein: CASSLVPGGNGNTEAFF. The DNA of the CDR3 is TGTGCCAGCAGCTTAGTCCCAGGGGGGAATGGGAACACTGAAGCTTTCTTT.

The rearrangement links TRBV11-1 to TRBJ2-7, with D uncertain. The length of the CDR3 is 14 residues. Trimming shortened V by 1 base and J by 6 bases, and 13 bases separated the two germline ends. Germline V gene lookup returns CDR1 SGHAT and CDR2 FQDESV (reference sequence). CDR3 residues: CASSLEVVSGEQYF. As DNA, the CDR3 is TGTGCCAGCAGCTTAGAGGTGGTATCGGGCGAGCAGTACTTC.

This chain links TRBV4-2 with TRBJ1-5; D is undetermined. This CDR3 is 15 amino acids long. CDR1 is LGHNA, CDR2 YNFKEQ, per germline. V was cut by 0 bases and J by 4 bases, with 10 bases left in between. CDR3 bases: TGTGCCAGCAGCCAAGATATTGGGGATAATCAGCCCCAGCATTTT. Its translation: CASSQDIGDNQPQHF.

The chain couples TRBV10-3 to TRBJ2-5; possibly TRBD1 for D (6 bases). V shed 0 bases and J shed 4 bases, with 9 bases lying between them. CDR1 is ENHRY and CDR2 is SYGVKD in the germline V gene. This CDR3 comprises 14 residues. In DNA form, the CDR3 reads TGTGCCATCAGTGAGTCGGCCAGGGGAGAGACCCAGTACTTC. It codes for CAISESARGETQYF.

The chain links TRBV18 to TRBJ2-7, with TRBD2 matching over 7 bases. The V and J ends lost 3 bases and 0 bases, in that order; junction bases with no gene match: 11. CDR1 KGHSH and CDR2 LQKENI come from the germline V gene. The CDR3 extends over 17 amino acids. The CDR3 DNA sequence: TGTGCCAGCTCACCCCTTGGGGGAGGGTCAACCTCCTACGAGCAGTACTTC. As protein: CASSPLGGGSTSYEQYF.